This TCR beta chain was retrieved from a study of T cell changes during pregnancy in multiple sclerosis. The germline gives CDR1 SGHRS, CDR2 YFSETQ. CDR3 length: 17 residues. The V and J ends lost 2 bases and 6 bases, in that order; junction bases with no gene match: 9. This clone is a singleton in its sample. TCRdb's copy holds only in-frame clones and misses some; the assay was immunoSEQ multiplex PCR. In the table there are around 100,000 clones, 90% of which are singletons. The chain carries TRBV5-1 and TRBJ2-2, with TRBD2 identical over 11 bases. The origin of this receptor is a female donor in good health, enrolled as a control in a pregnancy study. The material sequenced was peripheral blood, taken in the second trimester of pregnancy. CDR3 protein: CASSFWLAGGRAGELFF. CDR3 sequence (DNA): TGCGCCAGCAGCTTTTGGCTAGCGGGGGGCCGAGCCGGGGAGCTGTTTTTT.